A selection of T cell receptor beta chains follows, all from one sample in a study of shared clonotypes between healthy human individuals. Profiling relied on immunoSEQ multiplex PCR, and the TCRdb table lists in-frame clones only, not all of them. The profile shows under 150,000 clones, approximately 70% of them singletons. The material sequenced was memory CD8+ T cells sorted from blood. The receptor set was obtained from a woman aged 25 to 45 in good health. Both conserved end residues are trimmed from each CDR3. Each record gives: V gene, J gene, CDR3 protein.

V: TRBV7-9
J: TRBJ1-1
CDR3: ASSFVQGATEAF

V: TRBV5-1
J: TRBJ1-1
CDR3: ASRAGINTEAF

V: TRBV28
J: TRBJ1-5
CDR3: ASGTDWFNQPQH

V: TRBV27
J: TRBJ1-5
CDR3: AASSDSNQPQH

V: TRBV29-1
J: TRBJ1-1
CDR3: SVDGGGMSMNTEAF

V: TRBV2
J: TRBJ1-1
CDR3: ASRRPGQAEGHEAF

V: TRBV27
J: TRBJ1-1
CDR3: ASSTRGGSAEAF

V: TRBV7-6
J: TRBJ2-7
CDR3: ASSLANGPYEQY

V: TRBV28
J: TRBJ1-2
CDR3: ASSLSGSGANYGYT

V: TRBV7-2
J: TRBJ1-5
CDR3: ASRANSYQPQH

V: TRBV6-6
J: TRBJ2-7
CDR3: ASSGQGATEQY

V: TRBV7-3
J: TRBJ2-2
CDR3: ASSLIRSGELF

V: TRBV5-1
J: TRBJ2-7
CDR3: ASSLSWDRSYEQY

V: TRBV6-1
J: TRBJ1-1
CDR3: ASSEDGGGKWRAF

V: TRBV11-1
J: TRBJ2-7
CDR3: ASSWSGRSHEQY

V: TRBV7-9
J: TRBJ1-1
CDR3: ASSLERQGKGAF

V: TRBV20-1
J: TRBJ2-1
CDR3: RGRWRNEQF

V: TRBV2
J: TRBJ2-3
CDR3: ASSESLAGGLDTQY

V: TRBV5-1
J: TRBJ1-4
CDR3: ASSLGAGYNEKLF

V: TRBV27
J: TRBJ1-4
CDR3: ASSRRQAFYEKLF

V: TRBV7-9
J: TRBJ1-4
CDR3: ASSSHYRGRNEKLF

V: TRBV27
J: TRBJ1-2
CDR3: ASSLYPGSHYGYT

V: TRBV5-6
J: TRBJ2-6
CDR3: ASSKAAGANVLT

V: TRBV11-3
J: TRBJ2-2
CDR3: ASSDQRESLTGELF

V: TRBV27
J: TRBJ2-3
CDR3: ASSRTGRTDTQY

V: TRBV6-1
J: TRBJ2-7
CDR3: ASSEWNEQY

V: TRBV7-2
J: TRBJ1-2
CDR3: ASSSRGPTNYGYT

V: TRBV4-2
J: TRBJ2-1
CDR3: ASSQDHGGNSYNEQF

V: TRBV18
J: TRBJ1-5
CDR3: ASSQPLKSNQPQH

V: TRBV10-1
J: TRBJ2-7
CDR3: ASSGIHRGEQY

V: TRBV6-4
J: TRBJ2-3
CDR3: ASSSVPGQGTDTQY

V: TRBV19
J: TRBJ1-3
CDR3: AGGHRSGNTIY

V: TRBV4-1
J: TRBJ2-2
CDR3: ASSQWANTARAGELF

V: TRBV6-1
J: TRBJ2-7
CDR3: ASSGWVGISYEQY

V: TRBV15
J: TRBJ1-5
CDR3: ATSRDFPRGDQPQH

V: TRBV6-4
J: TRBJ2-7
CDR3: ASSDGTGREQY

V: TRBV18
J: TRBJ2-2
CDR3: ASSPETSGGGELF

V: TRBV27
J: TRBJ1-5
CDR3: ASSFLGPSSNQPQH

V: TRBV25-1
J: TRBJ2-2
CDR3: ASSATGGAVGELF

V: TRBV13
J: TRBJ1-1
CDR3: ASSKETVVTEAF

V: TRBV7-9
J: TRBJ2-5
CDR3: ASSLEGAAQY

V: TRBV25-1
J: TRBJ1-1
CDR3: ASSQGRGSEAF

V: TRBV7-9
J: TRBJ2-7
CDR3: ASSPAIRGSYEQY

V: TRBV11-2
J: TRBJ2-7
CDR3: ASSQAGGGYEQY

V: TRBV6-4
J: TRBJ2-2
CDR3: ASSGTSGSTGELF

V: TRBV7-1
J: TRBJ2-7
CDR3: ASSLARGQLAYEQY

V: TRBV7-9
J: TRBJ2-2
CDR3: ASISTGTGHTGELF

V: TRBV29-1
J: TRBJ1-2
CDR3: SAGVIRGAPDGHYGYT

V: TRBV6-5
J: TRBJ1-1
CDR3: ASSYSWTDNTEAF

V: TRBV7-9
J: TRBJ1-2
CDR3: ASSRGQGRGYT

V: TRBV4-2
J: TRBJ2-2
CDR3: ASSQDWDRVVSGELF

V: TRBV5-1
J: TRBJ2-7
CDR3: ASRAGDYYEQY

V: TRBV5-4
J: TRBJ1-1
CDR3: ASHRDTEAF